This T cell receptor (beta chain) was identified in a study of Ad26.COV2.S vaccination and SARS-CoV-2 variants. The wider study: Vaccine-arm donor from the placebo-controlled COV1001 Ad26.COV2.S trial. Whole-study findings and limits: People given the vaccine had a wider spike-specific TCR breadth than placebo recipients did. Considerable breadth of spike-specific CD8+ and CD4+ T cell responses has reportedly been documented following vaccination.

Regarding this clone: Its antigen is still unknown.

Libraries were prepared by immunoSEQ multiplex PCR; TCRdb keeps only in-frame clonotypes and omits some of them. The profile covers 350,000 to 400,000 clones, with 75% to 90% appearing a single time and more than 3% taken by the ten largest. The CDR3 covers 14 residues. V was clipped by 7 bases and J by 2 bases; unmatched bases: 4. Germline values: CDR1 MNHEY, CDR2 SVGAGI. The treatment here: around 19 received Ad26.COV2.S at low or high dose, single or two shots; a few received placebo; per-sample allocation not given. Day 63 following the first vaccine or placebo injection was when the samples were taken.

This specimen was peripheral blood, taken in a trial of Ad26.COV2.S vaccine versus placebo. This clonotype was sampled from a person aged 18-60 years who received the Ad26.COV2.S COVID-19 vaccine or a placebo. The V and J genes are TRBV6-5 and TRBJ2-7; 11 bases are shared with TRBD1. The CDR3 nucleotides read TGTGCCAGCACCGCGGGACAGGGGGCCTACGAGCAGTACTTC. This gives the protein CASTAGQGAYEQYF.